These T cell receptor beta chains were read from a single sample in a study of regulatory T cells in long-lasting Graves disease. Via MiXCR, TCRdb re-called the multiplex PCR reads, giving one row per CDR3 protein. The top ten clones hold about 10% of a sample with some 450,000 distinct CDR3 sequences, roughly 15% of them seen once. Another study also made use of these data, one on T cells in Graves' hyperthyroidism and ophthalmopathy.

The sample consisted of peripheral blood mononuclear cells (PBMCs), taken at new diagnosis, from a patient treated with antithyroid drugs. These receptors were taken from a woman aged 30 to 39 with Graves disease. CDR3s include the opening cysteine and the closing phenylalanine or tryptophan. D genes are given only for firm matches. Some rows have no size entry. The others give once, few or many, or a class for an expanded clone.

J | V | size | D | DNA | CDR3
TRBJ1-1 | TRBV5-6 | NA | NA | TGTGCCAGCAGCCCGGGGACGGTTGGTGGGGCTTTCTTT | CASSPGTVGGAFF
TRBJ2-7 | TRBV11-2 | few | NA | TGTGCCAGCAGCTTAGTCGGGCGTCCCTACGAGCAGTACTTC | CASSLVGRPYEQYF
TRBJ2-3 | TRBV28 | NA | NA | TGTGCCAGCAGTCCGGTTTCTAGGGATACGCAGTATTTT | CASSPVSRDTQYF
TRBJ2-3 | TRBV6-2/TRBV6-3 | many | NA | TGTGCCAGCAGTTCTTTCGCAGATACGCAGTATTTT | CASSSFADTQYF
TRBJ2-1 | TRBV12-3/TRBV12-4 | NA | TRBD1 | TGTGCCAGCAGTTTCAGACAGGGGTACAATGAGCAGTTCTTC | CASSFRQGYNEQFF
TRBJ1-4 | TRBV28 | many | TRBD1 | TGTGCCAGCAGCCGGGACAGGGCAAATGAAAAACTGTTTTTT | CASSRDRANEKLFF
TRBJ2-7 | TRBV9 | NA | TRBD2 | TGTGCCAGCAGCCCCGGTGGACTAGAACACGGGTACGAGCAGTACTTC | CASSPGGLEHGYEQYF
TRBJ2-7 | TRBV7-9 | many | NA | TGTGCCAGCAGCTTCCTCAGCCCGGGGGAGCAGTACTTC | CASSFLSPGEQYF
TRBJ2-1 | TRBV7-9 | many | TRBD1 | TGTGCCAGCAGCTTGAGTTGGACAGGGGGCAATGAGCAGTTCTTC | CASSLSWTGGNEQFF
TRBJ2-4 | TRBV5-8 | NA | NA | TGTGCCAGCACCGACGAGGGCAGCCTAGCCAAAAACATTCAGTACTTC | CASTDEGSLAKNIQYF
TRBJ2-7 | TRBV6-1 | NA | TRBD1 | TGTGCCAGCAGTAGACAGGGGCGCGAGCAGTACTTC | CASSRQGREQYF
TRBJ2-1 | TRBV28 | once | TRBD1 | TGTGCCAGCAATGACAGGGGGCCATACAATGAGCAGTTCTTC | CASNDRGPYNEQFF
TRBJ1-5 | TRBV18 | many | NA | TGTGCCAGCTCACCCGGGCCCGAAGGCCAGCCCCAGCATTTT | CASSPGPEGQPQHF
TRBJ2-7 | TRBV20-1 | NA | TRBD2 | TGCAGTGCTAGTGTACTAGCGGACAACTACGAGCAGTACTTC | CSASVLADNYEQYF
TRBJ2-1 | TRBV29-1 | few | NA | TGCAGCGTTGTTGGTGGCGGGATAGTAGGTAATGAGCAGTTCTTC | CSVVGGGIVGNEQFF
TRBJ2-7 | TRBV28 | many | TRBD1 | TGTGCCAGCAGTTTATCCCCCGACAGGGTTAGGACCTACGAGCAGTACTTC | CASSLSPDRVRTYEQYF
TRBJ2-5 | TRBV9 | many | TRBD2 | TGTGCCAGCAGCGTAAATCCTAGCGGGAGGGGCGAGACCCAGTACTTC | CASSVNPSGRGETQYF
TRBJ1-5 | TRBV7-6 | few | NA | TGTGCCAGCAGCTTGTCAGAAGGCAATCAGCCCCAGCATTTT | CASSLSEGNQPQHF
TRBJ2-7 | TRBV6-1 | few | TRBD2 | TGTGCCAGCAGTAGGGGTCTTAGCGGGAGCTCCTACGAGCAGTACTTC | CASSRGLSGSSYEQYF
TRBJ2-7 | TRBV5-6 | NA | TRBD2 | TGTGCCAGCAGCACCGGGACTAACTACGAGCAGTACTTC | CASSTGTNYEQYF
TRBJ2-1 | TRBV10-3 | NA | NA | TGTGCCATCAGTGGTGGAAACCTCCATGAGCAGTTCTTC | CAISGGNLHEQFF
TRBJ2-2 | TRBV20-1 | NA | NA | TGCAGTGCTAAGCGGCCGGGTGCCGGGGAGCTGTTTTTT | CSAKRPGAGELFF
TRBJ1-4 | TRBV10-2 | few | NA | TGCGCCAGCAGTGAGGGGGGTCGTAATGAAAAACTGTTTTTT | CASSEGGRNEKLFF
TRBJ2-5 | TRBV28 | NA | TRBD2 | TGTGCCAGCCGGGTACTAGGTAGCGGGAGGGAAGAGACCCAGTACTTC | CASRVLGSGREETQYF
TRBJ2-7 | TRBV27 | many | NA | TGTGCCAGCAGTTCCCTCGCACCTTTCTACGAGCAGTACTTC | CASSSLAPFYEQYF
TRBJ2-7 | TRBV28 | many | NA | TGTGCCAGCAGTACCCTGTTAGGAGGTCACGAGCAGTACTTC | CASSTLLGGHEQYF
TRBJ2-3 | TRBV30 | NA | NA | TGTGCCTGGACTAGGAGGCGCACAGATACGCAGTATTTT | CAWTRRRTDTQYF
TRBJ2-3 | TRBV18 | few | TRBD1 | TGTGCCAGCTCACCACCGGGACAGGGGCCACCCAATTCGAGGACGCAGTATTTT | CASSPPGQGPPNSRTQYF
TRBJ2-2 | TRBV6-1 | few | NA | TGTGCCAGCAGTGAAATCGGGGCCCGGGCCACCGGGGAGCTGTTTTTT | CASSEIGARATGELFF
TRBJ2-1 | TRBV2 | many | TRBD1 | TGTGCCAGCAGTGAAGCGCTGGGGGGTTCATACCGGGACAGGGATTACAATGAGCAGTTCTTC | CASSEALGGSYRDRDYNEQFF
TRBJ2-2 | TRBV5-1 | NA | NA | TGCGCCAGCAGCTTGCGGCAGGGAGACACCGGGGAGCTGTTTTTT | CASSLRQGDTGELFF
TRBJ1-5 | TRBV6-1 | many | TRBD1 | TGTGCCAGCAGTCCTGACAGGGGGACAGATCAGCCCCAGCATTTT | CASSPDRGTDQPQHF
TRBJ1-4 | TRBV28 | many | TRBD1 | TGTGCCAGCAGTTCGTCCGGGACAGCTAATGAAAAACTGTTTTTT | CASSSSGTANEKLFF
TRBJ2-1 | TRBV5-4 | NA | NA | TGTGCCAGCAGCCTGGGGATAGCGGACTACAATGAGCAGTTCTTC | CASSLGIADYNEQFF
TRBJ2-7 | TRBV28 | many | TRBD1 | TGTGCCAGCAGCTCCCTATTGGGACAGGGGTTCGAGCAGTACTTC | CASSSLLGQGFEQYF
TRBJ2-5 | TRBV15 | many | TRBD2 | TGTGCCACCAGCAGCGTGTCCGGGACTAGGTATTTCGAGACCCAGTACTTC | CATSSVSGTRYFETQYF
TRBJ2-1 | TRBV4-1 | few | NA | TGCGCCAGCAGCCGGACCGGGGACATAGGCTATGAGCAGTTCTTC | CASSRTGDIGYEQFF
TRBJ2-1 | TRBV4-1 | NA | TRBD2 | TGCGCCAGCAGCCAAAGAGGGCCAGCGGGGTACAATGAGCAGTTCTTC | CASSQRGPAGYNEQFF
TRBJ1-2 | TRBV6-1 | NA | NA | TGTGCCAGCAGGCCCTCGACAGTATTTAAAGAAAGATACTATGGCTACACCTTC | CASRPSTVFKERYYGYTF
TRBJ2-6 | TRBV6-1 | many | NA | TGTGCCAGCAGTCAGGACAGCTCTGGGGCCAACGTCCTGACTTTC | CASSQDSSGANVLTF
TRBJ1-5 | TRBV10-3 | NA | NA | TGTGCCATCAATAATGACTCCTACAATCAGCCCCAGCATTTT | CAINNDSYNQPQHF
TRBJ2-3 | TRBV7-2 | many | TRBD2 | TGTGCCAGCAGCTCTAGCGGGATGAACACAGATACGCAGTATTTT | CASSSSGMNTDTQYF
TRBJ2-7 | TRBV27 | many | TRBD2 | TGTGCCAGCAGAGGACTAGCGGGAGGGCCTAATCCCTACGAGCAGTACTTC | CASRGLAGGPNPYEQYF
TRBJ2-5 | TRBV28 | many | NA | TGTGCCAGCAGTTTGGCAGGGGAACAAGAGACCCAGTACTTC | CASSLAGEQETQYF
TRBJ1-2 | TRBV20-1 | many | NA | TGCAGTGCTAGAGATGACGTTCCAAGGTTTCGGGACAAGGGAGGCTATGGCTACACCTTC | CSARDDVPRFRDKGGYGYTF
TRBJ2-2 | TRBV25-1 | NA | NA | TGTGCCAGCAGTGGAGCCGGGACTACCGGGGAGCTGTTTTTT | CASSGAGTTGELFF
TRBJ1-1 | TRBV2 | many | NA | TGTGCCAGCCAGCTTCGAAGGGGAAGCACTGAAGCTTTCTTT | CASQLRRGSTEAFF
TRBJ2-1 | TRBV6-1 | many | NA | TGTGCCAGCAGAACCGAGGGGTTAGGATCCTACAATGAGCAGTTCTTC | CASRTEGLGSYNEQFF
TRBJ1-2 | TRBV10-3 | many | TRBD1 | TGTGCCATCAGTGGACCGGGACAGGGGGATGGCTACACCTTC | CAISGPGQGDGYTF
TRBJ2-2 | TRBV7-8 | NA | NA | TGTGCCAGCAGCCAAATTAGGTTGGGGCGGAACACCGGGGAGCTGTTTTTT | CASSQIRLGRNTGELFF
TRBJ2-3 | TRBV11-2 | many | TRBD2 | TGTGCCAGCAGCCCACGGCCGGGACTAGCGAGCACAGATACGCAGTATTTT | CASSPRPGLASTDTQYF
TRBJ2-7 | TRBV6-1 | NA | TRBD2 | TGTGCCAGCAGTCAGACTAGCGGGAGGGACTACTTC | CASSQTSGRDYF
TRBJ1-5 | TRBV6-1 | NA | NA | TGTGCCAGCAGTTACGACCGGGACACCTATAGCAATCAGCCCCAGCATTTT | CASSYDRDTYSNQPQHF
TRBJ1-5 | TRBV19 | NA | NA | TGTGCCAGTAGTATGGGCAGGGATCAGCCCCAGCATTTT | CASSMGRDQPQHF